This T cell receptor beta chain emerged from a study of siplizumab effects on memory and regulatory T cells. Study outcomes and limitations: Memory T cells appeared less diverse than naive cells, which seemed to contribute substantially to alloresponse. Siplizumab significantly reduced alloreactive sequences traceable to unstimulated CD4+ memory cells. With siplizumab, mappable alloreactive CD4+ clones averaged about 70% Treg-derived, versus approximately 29% in controls. Of the proliferating CD4+ or CD8+ clones, roughly 75-97% lacked a naive or memory phenotype that could be assigned.

From germline, CDR1 is KGHSH and CDR2 LQKENI. The CDR3 length is 19 residues. With 2 bases clipped from V and 2 bases from J, the junction kept 16 bases outside the gene matches. A remark on this clone: Its antigen is not known.

Assay: immunoSEQ multiplex PCR; the TCRdb copy retains only in-frame clones and omits some. This sample yields roughly 100,000 clones, of which roughly 92% are seen a single time; 0.85% to 1.2% belongs to the top ten. Sample: CD4+ T cells sorted from blood. The rearrangement links TRBV18 to TRBJ2-7, with 9 bases matching TRBD2. The clonotype was recovered from a human donor in good health. CDR3 protein: CASSPLRASGMSLTYEQYF. CDR3 in DNA: TGTGCCAGCTCACCATTACGGGCTAGCGGGATGAGCCTAACCTACGAGCAGTACTTC.